This T cell receptor beta chain was captured by sequencing in a study of shared clonotypes between healthy human individuals. The authors ran the assay at deep level. Sequencing used immunoSEQ multiplex PCR; TCRdb keeps in-frame clones, though not all of them. The sample shows around 940,000 clones, over 75% of them seen only once. This clone was recorded at least ten times. V dropped 2 bases and J dropped 0 bases, with 7 bases sitting between them. The CDR3 length is 13 residues. Germline loops: CDR1 GTSNPN, CDR2 SVGIG (reference sequence). The clonotype was recovered from a man aged 18 to 29 in good health. The sample comprised memory CD4+ T cells sorted from blood. Indicated subset: CD45RA-negative fraction. The V and J genes are TRBV30 and TRBJ1-1; D remains ambiguous. The CDR3 protein is CAWSREMNTEAFF. The DNA for the CDR3 is TGTGCCTGGAGTCGGGAGATGAACACTGAAGCTTTCTTT.